The next 7 T cell receptor beta chains were all read from a single sample in a study of Ad26.COV2.S vaccination and SARS-CoV-2 variants. Some clones are missing from TCRdb's copy, which holds only in-frame ones; the method was immunoSEQ multiplex PCR. Among a few hundred thousand clones, roughly 84% were seen once, and the ten largest hold roughly 3.6%. The sample's treatment: about 20 received Ad26.COV2.S at low or high dose, single or two shots; several received placebo; per-sample allocation not given. The samples date from day 63 after the first vaccine or placebo injection. This specimen was peripheral blood, taken in a trial of Ad26.COV2.S vaccine versus placebo. The receptors stem from a person aged 18-65 years who received the Ad26.COV2.S COVID-19 vaccine or a placebo.

This clone was observed a few times. CDR3 residues: CASSRGQSNYGYTF. The CDR3 coding sequence is TGTGCCAGCAGTAGGGGACAGAGTAACTATGGCTACACCTTC. The chain couples TRBV7-8 to TRBJ1-2; TRBD1 matches at 7 bases. The J segment lost 1 base and the V segment lost 6 bases, leaving 5 bases of the junction unmatched. Germline loops: CDR1 SGHVS, CDR2 FQNEAQ. The CDR3 runs 14 residues.

The chain uses TRBV27 and TRBJ2-2; D is unresolved. Germline V lookup: CDR1 MNHEY, CDR2 SMNVEV (reference sequence). This CDR3 has 15 residues. The V gene lost 8 bases and the J gene lost 7 bases, with 20 bases spanning the gap. This CDR3 reads CASQFTGPIVGELFF. The CDR3 bases are TGTGCCAGCCAATTCACCGGGCCCATCGTCGGGGAGCTGTTTTTT.

This clone occurred once. The J gene is TRBJ1-2, the V gene TRBV18; 7 bases fit TRBD1. CDR1 KGHSH and CDR2 LQKENI come from the germline V gene. After removal of 2 bases from V and 4 bases from J, the junction contained 7 bases not matched to a gene. CDR3 size: 15 residues. The CDR3 DNA follows: TGTGCCAGCTCACCAACGGGGGACAGCGTCTATGGCTACACCTTC. It encodes CASSPTGDSVYGYTF.

The rearrangement joins TRBV27 to TRBJ1-6; D is unclear. Germline V gene data show CDR1 as MNHEY and CDR2 as SMNVEV (reference sequence). V lost 2 bases and J lost 7, with 6 bases in between. This CDR3 has 13 residues. The CDR3 is CASSLVGNSPLHF. In nucleotides, the CDR3 is TGTGCCAGCAGTTTAGTAGGGAATTCACCCCTCCACTTT.

This rearrangement joins TRBV19 to TRBJ1-1; D is unresolved. V lost 3 bases and J lost 3, with 5 bases in between. The CDR3 contains 12 residues. Germline CDR1 and CDR2: LNHDA and SQIVND (reference sequence). The chain's CDR3 is CASSMSDTEAFF. CDR3 coding DNA: TGTGCCAGTAGTATGTCGGACACTGAAGCTTTCTTT.

The rearrangement joins TRBV12-5 to TRBJ2-1, with TRBD2 identical over 9 bases. Trimming removed 1 base from V and 5 bases from J; junction bases left unmatched: 6. The CDR3 extends over 16 amino acids. Germline lookup yields CDR1 LGHNT and CDR2 FRNRAP. The CDR3 DNA sequence: TGTGCTAGTGGTTTGGAGGTAGCGGGGGTCAACAATGAGCAGTTCTTC. This codes for CASGLEVAGVNNEQFF.

The chain carries TRBV9 and TRBJ1-1; D possibly corresponds to TRBD1 (6 bases). Germline V CDR1 and CDR2: SGDLS, YYNGEE. This CDR3 is built from 17 residues. Trimming took off 0 bases at V and 1 base at J, with 16 bases between the two ends. Here the CDR3 reads CASSVAPRTVENTEAFF. The CDR3 DNA is TGTGCCAGCAGCGTAGCCCCACGGACAGTCGAGAACACTGAAGCTTTCTTT.